Presented here are 5 T cell receptor beta chains from one specimen sequenced in a study of OX40 agonist ivuxolimab in advanced cancers. Assay used: immunoSEQ multiplex PCR; TCRdb lists only in-frame clones, some missing. The data hold 95,000 or so clones, with around 85% observed a single time. This specimen was CD4+ or CD8+ T cells sorted from blood, taken in a trial of the OX40 agonist ivuxolimab. The receptors derive from an adult with an advanced solid tumor such as melanoma, head and neck, liver or kidney cancer.

The chain is built from TRBV4-1 and TRBJ2-6; perhaps TRBD2 as D (5 bases). V was trimmed by 2 bases and J by 2 bases, leaving 19 bases between them. The germline gives CDR1 MGHRA, CDR2 YSYEKL. The CDR3 is made up of 19 amino acids. This chain's CDR3 is CASSQKAIRWGAGANVLTF. Written as DNA, the CDR3 is TGCGCCAGCAGCCAAAAAGCCATCCGGTGGGGAGCTGGGGCCAACGTCCTGACTTTC.

J is TRBJ1-6 and V is TRBV9; the D is unclear. This CDR3 has 15 amino acids. The germline CDR1 and CDR2 sequences are SGDLS and YYNGEE. V lost 3 bases and J lost 9, with 16 bases in between. In DNA form, the CDR3 reads TGTGCCAGCAGCGATAGTCACATGGGAACTTCACCCCTCCACTTT. This translates into CASSDSHMGTSPLHF. Drawing the rest from reference TRBV9 and TRBJ1-6, the complete variable domain is DSGVTQTPKHLITATGQRVTLRCSPRSGDLSVYWYQQSLDQGLQFLIQYYNGEERAKGNILERFSAQQFPDLHSELNLSSLELGDSALYFCASSDSHMGTSPLHFGNGTRLTVT.

The rearrangement joins TRBV6-5 to TRBJ2-7; D gene unclear. The CDR3 has 12 amino acids. Trimming pared 6 bases from V and 10 bases from J, leaving 16 bases between. In germline, CDR1 is MNHEY, CDR2 SVGAGI. DNA for the CDR3: TGTGCCAGCAGCTCGTCCCCCAACTCACAGTACTTC. Its translation is CASSSSPNSQYF.

The CDR3 region has the DNA TGTGCCAGTAGTACAGGCACTGCTTACTACGAGCAGTACTTC. Its translation is CASSTGTAYYEQYF. The chain is built from TRBV19 and TRBJ2-7; D gene uncertain. Trimming stripped 4 bases from V and 3 bases from J, with 13 bases between. Germline V gene lookup returns CDR1 LNHDA and CDR2 SQIVND (reference sequence). The CDR3 totals 14 residues. The full variable domain, completed using reference TRBV19 and TRBJ2-7, is DGGITQSPKYLFRKEGQNVTLSCEQNLNHDAMYWYRQDPGQGLRLIYYSQIVNDFQKGDIAEGYSVSREKKESFPLTVTSAQKNPTAFYLCASSTGTAYYEQYFGPGTRLTVT.

The chain is built from TRBV27 and TRBJ2-1; D not certain. CDR3 length: 14 amino acids. V dropped 7 bases and J dropped 7 bases, with 17 bases sitting between them. The germline gives CDR1 MNHEY, CDR2 SMNVEV (reference sequence). The CDR3 is CASTKFPFTNEQFF. CDR3 bases: TGTGCCAGCACTAAATTCCCTTTTACTAATGAGCAGTTCTTC.